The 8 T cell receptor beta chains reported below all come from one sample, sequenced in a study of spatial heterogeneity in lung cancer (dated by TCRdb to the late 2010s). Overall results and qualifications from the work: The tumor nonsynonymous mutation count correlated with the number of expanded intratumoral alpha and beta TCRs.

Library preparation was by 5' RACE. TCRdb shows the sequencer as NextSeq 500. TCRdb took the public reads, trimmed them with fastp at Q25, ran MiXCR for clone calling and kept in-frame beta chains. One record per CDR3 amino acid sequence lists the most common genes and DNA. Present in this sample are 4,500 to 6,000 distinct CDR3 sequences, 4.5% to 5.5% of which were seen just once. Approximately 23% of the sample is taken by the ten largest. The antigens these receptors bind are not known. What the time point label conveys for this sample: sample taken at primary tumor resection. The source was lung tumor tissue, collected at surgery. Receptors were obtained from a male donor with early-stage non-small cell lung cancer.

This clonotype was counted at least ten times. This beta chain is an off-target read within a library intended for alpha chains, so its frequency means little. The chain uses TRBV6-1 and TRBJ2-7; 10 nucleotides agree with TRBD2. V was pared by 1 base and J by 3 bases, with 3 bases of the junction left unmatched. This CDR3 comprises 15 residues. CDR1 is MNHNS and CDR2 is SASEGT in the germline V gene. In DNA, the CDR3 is TGTGCCAGCAGTGAAGGTAGCGGGAGGTTCTACGAGCAGTACTTC. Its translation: CASSEGSGRFYEQYF.

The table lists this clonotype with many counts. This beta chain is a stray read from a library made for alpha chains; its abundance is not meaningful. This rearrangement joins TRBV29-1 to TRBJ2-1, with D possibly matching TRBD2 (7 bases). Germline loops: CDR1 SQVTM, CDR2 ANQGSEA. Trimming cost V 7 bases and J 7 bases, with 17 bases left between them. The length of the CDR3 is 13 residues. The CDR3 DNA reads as TGCAGCGCCAGAGGGGGGGGCCGTAATGAGCAGTTCTTC. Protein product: CSARGGGRNEQFF.

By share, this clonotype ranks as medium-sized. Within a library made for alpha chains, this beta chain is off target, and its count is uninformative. The CDR3 coding sequence is TGTGCCAGCGTCGGACGGTATACGCAGTATTTT. It specifies CASVGRYTQYF. The rearrangement uses TRBV7-9 and TRBJ2-3; D unclear. With 8 bases removed from V and 7 bases from J, the gap between germline ends came to 10 bases. The CDR3 length is 11 residues. The germline gives CDR1 SEHNR, CDR2 FQNEAQ (reference sequence).

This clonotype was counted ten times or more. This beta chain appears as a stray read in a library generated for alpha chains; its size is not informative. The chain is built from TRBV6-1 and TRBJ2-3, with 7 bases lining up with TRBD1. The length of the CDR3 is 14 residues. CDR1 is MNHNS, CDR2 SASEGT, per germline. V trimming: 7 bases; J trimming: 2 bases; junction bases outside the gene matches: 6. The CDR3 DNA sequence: TGTGCCAGCAAACGGACAGGACTCACAGATACGCAGTATTTT. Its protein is CASKRTGLTDTQYF.

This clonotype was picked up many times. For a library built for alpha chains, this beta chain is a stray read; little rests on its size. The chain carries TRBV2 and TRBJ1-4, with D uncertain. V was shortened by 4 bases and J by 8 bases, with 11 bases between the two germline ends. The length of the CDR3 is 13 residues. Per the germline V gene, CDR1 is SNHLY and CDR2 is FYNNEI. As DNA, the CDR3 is TGTGCCAGCAGTGGAGGACGACGGGAAAAACTGTTTTTT. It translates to CASSGGRREKLFF. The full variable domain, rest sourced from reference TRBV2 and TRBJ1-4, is EPEVTQTPSHQVTQMGQEVILRCVPISNHLYFYWYRQILGQKVEFLVSFYNNEISEKSEIFDDQFSVERPDGSNFTLKIRSTKLEDSAMYFCASSGGRREKLFFGSGTQLSVL.

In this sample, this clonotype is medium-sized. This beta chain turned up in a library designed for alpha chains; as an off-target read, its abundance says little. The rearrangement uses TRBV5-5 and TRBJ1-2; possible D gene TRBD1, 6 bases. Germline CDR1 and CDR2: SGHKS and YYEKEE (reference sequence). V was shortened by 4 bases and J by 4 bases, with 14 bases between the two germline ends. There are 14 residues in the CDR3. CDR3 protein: CASSPDSGGYGYTF. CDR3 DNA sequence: TGTGCCAGCAGCCCGGACAGTGGAGGCTATGGCTACACCTTC.

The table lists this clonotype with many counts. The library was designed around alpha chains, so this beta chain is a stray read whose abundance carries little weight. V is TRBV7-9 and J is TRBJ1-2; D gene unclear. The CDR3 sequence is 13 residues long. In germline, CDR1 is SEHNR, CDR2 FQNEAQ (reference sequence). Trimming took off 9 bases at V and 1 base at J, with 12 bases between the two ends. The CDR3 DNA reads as TGTGCCAGTTCCCCCGCGAATAACTATGGCTACACCTTC. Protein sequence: CASSPANNYGYTF.

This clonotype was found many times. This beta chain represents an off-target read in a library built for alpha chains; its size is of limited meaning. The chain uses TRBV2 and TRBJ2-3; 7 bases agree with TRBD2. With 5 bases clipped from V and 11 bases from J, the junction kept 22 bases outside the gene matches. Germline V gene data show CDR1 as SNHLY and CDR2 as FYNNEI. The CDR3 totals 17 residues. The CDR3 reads CASSHFTGGGPAGVQYF. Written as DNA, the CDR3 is TGTGCCAGCAGTCATTTCACTGGCGGGGGACCCGCGGGTGTGCAGTATTTT. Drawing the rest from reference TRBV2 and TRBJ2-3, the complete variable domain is EPEVTQTPSHQVTQMGQEVILRCVPISNHLYFYWYRQILGQKVEFLVSFYNNEISEKSEIFDDQFSVERPDGSNFTLKIRSTKLEDSAMYFCASSHFTGGGPAGVQYFGPGTRLTVL.